The entry that follows covers one TCR beta chain sequence. Its antigen is undetermined. TCRdb re-derived calls from the 5' RACE reads in MiXCR, one entry per CDR3 protein. The data hold 140,000 to 150,000 distinct CDR3 sequences, with roughly 24% observed a single time. This sample was included in a study of T-cell memory formation after mild COVID-19. V was clipped by 0 bases and J by 6 bases; unmatched bases: 2. Germline V gives CDR1 MGHRA, CDR2 YSYEKL. This CDR3 has 14 residues. Study results and limitations: Clones shrinking between day 15 and 85 showed a balanced CD4/CD8 split, and those that grew later tilted toward CD4+.

The TCR comes from an adult woman who had mild COVID-19 (a few samples of this study predate the infection). Cell type and time point are not known. Sequenced sample: PBMCs or a T cell subset sorted from them (not recorded which). The chain uses TRBV4-1 and TRBJ1-2; 9 bases are a match to TRBD1. CDR3 DNA sequence: TGCGCCAGCAGCCAAGAGACAGGGGGTGATGGCTACACCTTC. Protein: CASSQETGGDGYTF.